Sequencing of this TCR beta chain was carried out in a study of Ad26.COV2.S vaccination and SARS-CoV-2 variants. Indicated treatment: about 20 received Ad26.COV2.S at low or high dose, single or two shots; about 5 received placebo; per-sample allocation not given. The study sampled participants on day 63 after the first vaccine or placebo injection. CDR1 MNHEY and CDR2 SMNVEV come from the germline V gene (reference sequence). The CDR3 consists of 18 residues. V lost 4 bases, J lost 1 base, and 8 bases stayed unmatched. Overall study results and limits: Total T cell responses, in the TCR breadth and depth analyses, may have been underestimated.

The data were produced by immunoSEQ multiplex PCR, yet TCRdb's version contains in-frame clones alone and is incomplete. Here the sample spans 200,000 to 250,000 clones, roughly 88% being singletons. On this clone: Its antigen is unidentified.

The material was peripheral blood, obtained in a trial of Ad26.COV2.S vaccine versus placebo. This clonotype originated in a person between 18 and 60 years old who received the Ad26.COV2.S COVID-19 vaccine or a placebo. The chain has TRBV27 and TRBJ2-1; 12 nucleotides align to TRBD2. In nucleotides, the CDR3 is TGTGCCAGCAGTTCCCGGACTAGCGGGATACTGTCCTACAATGAGCAGTTCTTC. Translation: CASSSRTSGILSYNEQFF.